One and the same sample provided the 10 T cell receptor beta chains below, sequenced in a study of tumor and adjacent non-tumor tissue in lung cancer. Three rounds of nested PCR, following a modified ARM-PCR protocol, produced the TCRbeta library. TCRdb reprocessed the multiplex PCR reads with MiXCR, giving one entry per CDR3 protein. The data hold fewer than 90,000 distinct CDR3 sequences, with more than 75% observed a single time. RNA was extracted from bulk tissue without any cell sorting. The normal lung tissue was taken more than 3 cm from the tumor edge. The sample was distant non-tumor lung tissue. These receptors were obtained from a woman aged 45-65 years with non-small cell lung cancer.

About this clonotype itself: It may be a read error: a sequence one base away is much more abundant. This chain uses TRBV20-1 with TRBJ2-3; D remains ambiguous. The CDR3 loop spans 12 amino acids. The germline V gene has CDR1 DFQATT and CDR2 SNEGSKA (reference sequence). The CDR3 sequence is CNARVPTDTQYF. DNA for the CDR3: TGCAATGCTAGAGTGCCCACAGATACGCAGTATTTT.

The chain uses TRBV6-6 and TRBJ1-6, with TRBD1 matching over 10 bases. Germline trimming cut 9 bases from V and 18 bases from J; bases unmatched to any gene: 17. The germline V gene encodes CDR1 MNHNY and CDR2 SVGAGI (reference sequence). This CDR3 is 14 amino acids long. In DNA form, the CDR3 reads TGTGCCAGGCGCTTCGGGACAGGGGTATCACCCGACCACTTT. It is translated as CARRFGTGVSPDHF.

Comments on this clonotype: This sequence may be a read error, since a much larger clone differs from it by one base. As DNA, the CDR3 is TGCAGTGCTAGACAGGGGGTGCATTCACCCCTCCACTTT. Translating it yields CSARQGVHSPLHF. The genes are TRBV20-1 and TRBJ1-6; 7 bases agree with TRBD1. V shed 2 bases and J 8 bases; nucleotides not matched to a gene: 3. The CDR3 consists of 13 residues. Germline V lookup: CDR1 DFQATT, CDR2 SNEGSKA (reference sequence).

The V gene is TRBV29-1, the J gene TRBJ2-7; D is possibly TRBD1 (6 bases). Trimming pared 4 bases from V and 5 bases from J, leaving 18 bases between. This CDR3 region has 14 residues. The germline V gene encodes CDR1 SQVTM and CDR2 ANQGSEA. The CDR3 reads CSVGNRQGLNEQYF. The CDR3 region has the DNA TGCAGCGTTGGTAACAGGCAGGGGCTCAACGAGCAGTACTTC.

As to this clonotype: The conserved phenylalanine or tryptophan is not found at the CDR3 terminus, so this likely reflects a read error. This chain's CDR3 is CASSLEVGELFL. The CDR3 bases are TGCGCCAGCAGCTTGGAGGTCGGGGAACTGTTTCTT. V gene TRBV5-1 combines with J gene TRBJ2-2, with D possibly matching TRBD2 (5 bases). Germline-derived CDR1 and CDR2 are SGHRS and YFSETQ. CDR3 length: 12 amino acids.

This sequence joins TRBV11-2 and TRBJ2-3, with D possibly called TRBD1 or TRBD2 (5 bases each). The V and J ends lost 6 bases and 3 bases respectively, with 19 bases between them. The germline gives CDR1 SGHAT, CDR2 FQNNGV. The CDR3 runs 16 residues. In DNA, the CDR3 is TGTGCCAGCAGTTTATGGGGCCAACTAGTGACAGATACGCAGTATTTT. Translated, it gives CASSLWGQLVTDTQYF.

Points on this clonotype: Relative to the germline gene, one junction end is altered; a read error may explain this. The rearrangement links TRBV6-1 to TRBJ2-5; D may be TRBD2 (5 bases). CDR3 length equals 12 residues. Looked up from germline, CDR1 is MNHNS and CDR2 is SASEGT. The CDR3 region is CVSGHRQETQYF. The CDR3 region has the DNA TGTGTCAGCGGTCATAGACAAGAGACCCAGTACTTC.

A note on this clonotype: At one end the junction does not follow the germline gene, possibly because of a read error. The chain recombines TRBV5-6 with TRBJ1-4; D gene uncertain. Germline CDR1 SGHDT, CDR2 YYEEEE. CDR3 size: 16 residues. The chain's CDR3 is CANSFERSATNERLFF. Here the CDR3 DNA reads TGTGCCAACAGCTTCGAGAGATCTGCAACTAATGAAAGACTGTTTTTT. Drawing the rest from reference TRBV5-6 and TRBJ1-4, the complete variable domain is DAGVTQSPTHLIKTRGQQVTLRCSPKSGHDTVSWYQQALGQGPQFIFQYYEEEERQRGNFPDRFSGHQFPNYSSELNVNALLLGDSALYLCANSFERSATNERLFFGSGTQLSVL.

This clonotype was seen many times. The J gene is TRBJ1-1, the V gene TRBV29-1; 8 bases align to TRBD1. The CDR3 extends over 14 amino acids. V lost 5 bases, J lost 0 bases, and 5 bases stayed unmatched. Germline-derived CDR1 and CDR2 are SQVTM and ANQGSEA. The DNA for the CDR3 is TGCAGCGTTCTCCAGGGGGCAATGAACACTGAAGCTTTCTTT. It codes for CSVLQGAMNTEAFF.

The V call is TRBV10-3, the J call TRBJ2-7; the D is unclear. Germline assignment: CDR1 ENHRY and CDR2 SYGVKD. This CDR3 region has 13 residues. Trimming removed 8 bases from V and 0 bases from J, with 11 bases in between. The CDR3 nucleotides read TGTGCCATCGAGACGCAGGACTCCTACGAGCAGTACTTC. Translated, it gives CAIETQDSYEQYF.